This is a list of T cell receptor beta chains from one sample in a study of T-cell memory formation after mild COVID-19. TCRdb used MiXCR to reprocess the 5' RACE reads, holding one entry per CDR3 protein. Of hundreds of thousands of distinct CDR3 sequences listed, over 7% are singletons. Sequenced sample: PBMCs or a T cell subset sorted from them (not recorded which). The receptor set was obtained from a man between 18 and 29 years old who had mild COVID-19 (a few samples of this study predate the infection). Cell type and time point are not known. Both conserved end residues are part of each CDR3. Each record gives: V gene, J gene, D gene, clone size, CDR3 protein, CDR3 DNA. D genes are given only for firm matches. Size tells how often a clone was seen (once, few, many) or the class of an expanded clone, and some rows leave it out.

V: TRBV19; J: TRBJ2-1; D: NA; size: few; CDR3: CASSIDTAGGNEQFF; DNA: TGTGCCAGTAGTATAGATACAGCGGGTGGGAATGAGCAGTTCTTC
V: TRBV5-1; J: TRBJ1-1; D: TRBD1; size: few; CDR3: CASSIAGTGARYTEAFF; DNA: TGCGCCAGCAGCATAGCCGGGACAGGGGCTAGGTACACTGAAGCTTTCTTT
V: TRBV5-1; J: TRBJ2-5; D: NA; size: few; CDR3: CASSLAVGAQETQYF; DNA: TGCGCCAGCAGCTTGGCAGTCGGCGCTCAAGAGACCCAGTACTTC
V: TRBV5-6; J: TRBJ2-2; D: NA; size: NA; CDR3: CASSFLTANTGELFF; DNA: TGTGCCAGCAGCTTTCTCACAGCGAACACCGGGGAGCTGTTTTTT
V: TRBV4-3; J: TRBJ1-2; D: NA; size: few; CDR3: CASSQVPPNYGYTF; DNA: TGCGCCAGCAGCCAAGTTCCCCCAAACTATGGCTACACCTTC
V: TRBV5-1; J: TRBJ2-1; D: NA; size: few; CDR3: CASSQDRAYNEQFF; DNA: TGCGCCAGCAGCCAGGACAGAGCGTACAATGAGCAGTTCTTC
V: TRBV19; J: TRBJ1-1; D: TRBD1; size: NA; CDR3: CASSQTQGWDTEAFF; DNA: TGTGCCAGTAGTCAAACACAGGGGTGGGACACTGAAGCTTTCTTT
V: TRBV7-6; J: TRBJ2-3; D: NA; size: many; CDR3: CASSLDRDFPDTQYF; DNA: TGTGCCAGCAGCTTAGACAGGGACTTTCCAGATACGCAGTATTTT
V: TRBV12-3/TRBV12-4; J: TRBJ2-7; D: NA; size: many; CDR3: CASSFGGFGYEQYF; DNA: TGTGCCAGCAGTTTCGGGGGCTTCGGTTACGAGCAGTACTTC
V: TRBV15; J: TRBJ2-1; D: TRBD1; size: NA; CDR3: CATSRDLADTDRGEQFF; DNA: TGTGCCACCAGCAGAGATTTGGCGGACACCGACAGGGGTGAGCAGTTCTTC
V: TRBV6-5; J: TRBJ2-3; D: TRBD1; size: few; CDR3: CASSWTGQMTDTQYF; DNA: TGTGCCAGCAGTTGGACAGGGCAGATGACAGATACGCAGTATTTT
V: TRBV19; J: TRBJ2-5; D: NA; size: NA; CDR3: CASGALGGGQETQYF; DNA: TGTGCCAGTGGTGCTCTGGGAGGGGGGCAAGAGACCCAGTACTTC
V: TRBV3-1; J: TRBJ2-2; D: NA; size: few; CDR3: CASTLSLNTGELFF; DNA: TGTGCCAGCACCCTATCCCTGAACACCGGGGAGCTGTTTTTT
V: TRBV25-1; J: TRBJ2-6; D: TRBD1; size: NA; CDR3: CASSLTGGLSGANVLTF; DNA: TGTGCCAGCAGTTTGACAGGGGGTCTCTCTGGGGCCAACGTCCTGACTTTC
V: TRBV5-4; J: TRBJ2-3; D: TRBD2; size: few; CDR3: CASSLGRELAYTDTQYF; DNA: TGTGCCAGCAGCTTGGGTCGGGAACTAGCGTACACAGATACGCAGTATTTT
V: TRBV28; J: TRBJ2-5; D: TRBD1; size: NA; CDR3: CASRKSTGGVRETQYF; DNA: TGTGCCAGCAGAAAATCGACAGGGGGCGTGCGAGAGACCCAGTACTTC
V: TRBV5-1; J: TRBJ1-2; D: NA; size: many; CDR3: CASSLGDSFGYTF; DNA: TGCGCCAGCAGCTTGGGCGACAGCTTCGGCTACACCTTC
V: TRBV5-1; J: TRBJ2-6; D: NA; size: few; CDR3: CASSFWFDSVSGANVLTF; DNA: TGCGCCAGCAGCTTTTGGTTCGACTCGGTCTCTGGGGCCAACGTCCTGACTTTC
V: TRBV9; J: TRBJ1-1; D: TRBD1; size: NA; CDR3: CASSARGSFTEAFF; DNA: TGTGCCAGCAGCGCCAGGGGGTCGTTCACTGAAGCTTTCTTT
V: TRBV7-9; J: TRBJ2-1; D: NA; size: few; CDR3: CASSPQGGGLNEQFF; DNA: TGTGCCAGCAGCCCCCAGGGGGGGGGCCTGAATGAGCAGTTCTTC
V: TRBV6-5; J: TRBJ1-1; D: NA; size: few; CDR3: CASSGNLQGRAFF; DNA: TGTGCCAGCAGTGGAAACCTACAGGGACGGGCTTTCTTT
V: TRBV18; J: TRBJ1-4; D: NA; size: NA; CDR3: CASSQRMANEKLFF; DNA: TGTGCCAGCTCCCAGCGGATGGCTAATGAAAAACTGTTTTTT
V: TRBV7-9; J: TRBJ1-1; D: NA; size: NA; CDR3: CASSLSGGHTEAFF; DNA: TGTGCCAGCAGCCTTTCGGGGGGGCACACTGAAGCTTTCTTT
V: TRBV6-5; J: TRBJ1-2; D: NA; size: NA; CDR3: CASSYRGAVGYTF; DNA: TGTGCCAGCAGTTACCGGGGGGCGGTTGGCTACACCTTC
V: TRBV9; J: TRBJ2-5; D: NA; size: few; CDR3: CASSPTGQEKTQYF; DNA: TGTGCCAGCAGCCCCACGGGACAAGAGAAGACCCAGTACTTC
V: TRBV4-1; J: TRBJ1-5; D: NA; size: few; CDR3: CASSQDHPRPDIGQPQHF; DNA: TGCGCCAGCAGCCAAGATCACCCCAGGCCCGACATTGGTCAGCCCCAGCATTTT
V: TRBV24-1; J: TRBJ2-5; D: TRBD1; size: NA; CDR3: CATSGGTGAFETQYF; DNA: TGTGCCACCAGTGGAGGGACAGGGGCCTTCGAGACCCAGTACTTC
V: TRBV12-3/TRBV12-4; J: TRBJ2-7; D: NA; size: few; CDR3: CASSSQGMGYEQYF; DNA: TGTGCCAGCAGTTCCCAGGGGATGGGCTACGAGCAGTACTTC
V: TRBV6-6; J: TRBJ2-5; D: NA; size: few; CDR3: CASSYSMGKGTYQETQYF; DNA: TGTGCCAGCAGTTACTCGATGGGTAAGGGGACGTACCAAGAGACCCAGTACTTC
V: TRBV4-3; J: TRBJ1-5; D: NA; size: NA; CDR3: CASSQEFGRNQPQHF; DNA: TGCGCCAGCAGCCAAGAGTTCGGTCGCAATCAGCCCCAGCATTTT
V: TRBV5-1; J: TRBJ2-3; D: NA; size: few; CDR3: CASSLSQSTDTQYF; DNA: TGCGCCAGCAGCTTGTCACAGAGCACAGATACGCAGTATTTT
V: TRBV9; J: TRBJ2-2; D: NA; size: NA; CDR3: CASSVDVGGANTGELFF; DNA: TGTGCCAGCAGCGTAGATGTTGGGGGCGCGAACACCGGGGAGCTGTTTTTT
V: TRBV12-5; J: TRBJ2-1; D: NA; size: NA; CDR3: CASGPGFNEQFF; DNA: TGTGCTAGTGGCCCGGGGTTCAATGAGCAGTTCTTC
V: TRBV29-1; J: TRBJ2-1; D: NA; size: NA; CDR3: CSVRAKTGSNNEQFF; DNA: TGCAGCGTCCGGGCGAAAACCGGGTCAAACAATGAGCAGTTCTTC
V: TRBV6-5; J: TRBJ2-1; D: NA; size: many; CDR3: CASSYAREAYNEQFF; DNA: TGTGCCAGCAGTTACGCCAGGGAGGCCTACAATGAGCAGTTCTTC
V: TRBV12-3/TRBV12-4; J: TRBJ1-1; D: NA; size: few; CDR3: CASSAGTRNTEAFF; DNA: TGTGCCAGCAGCGCCGGGACAAGAAACACTGAAGCTTTCTTT
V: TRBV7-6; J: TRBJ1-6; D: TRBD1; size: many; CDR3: CASSLDYRGDSPLHF; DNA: TGTGCCAGCAGCTTAGACTACAGGGGTGATTCACCCCTCCACTTT
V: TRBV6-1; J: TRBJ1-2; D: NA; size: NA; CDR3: CASSEHRTDNGYTF; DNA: TGTGCCAGCAGTGAACATCGGACAGACAATGGCTACACCTTC
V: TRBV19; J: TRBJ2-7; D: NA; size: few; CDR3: CASSIWAVGDLLREQYF; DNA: TGTGCCAGTAGTATTTGGGCAGTTGGGGACCTCCTACGCGAGCAGTACTTC
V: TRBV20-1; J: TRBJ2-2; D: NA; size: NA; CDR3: CSAVPTGHELFF; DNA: TGCAGTGCGGTCCCTACAGGGCATGAGCTGTTTTTT
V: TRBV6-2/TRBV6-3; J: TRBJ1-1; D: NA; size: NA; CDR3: CASSYGLRTEAFF; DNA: TGTGCCAGCAGTTACGGGTTACGAACTGAAGCTTTCTTT
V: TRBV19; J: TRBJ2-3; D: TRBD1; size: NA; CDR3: CASIPGQGHTDTQYF; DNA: TGTGCCAGTATACCGGGACAGGGCCACACAGATACGCAGTATTTT
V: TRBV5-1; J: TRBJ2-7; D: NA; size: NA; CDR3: CASSFLGILSPYEQYF; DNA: TGCGCCAGCAGCTTTCTCGGGATTCTTAGTCCCTACGAGCAGTACTTC
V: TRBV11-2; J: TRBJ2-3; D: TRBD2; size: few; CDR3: CASSFDRTSGGPWDTQYF; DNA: TGTGCCAGCAGCTTCGACCGGACTAGCGGGGGGCCATGGGATACGCAGTATTTT
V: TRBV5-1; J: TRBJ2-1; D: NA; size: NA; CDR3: CASTWRGGVAYNEQFF; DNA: TGCGCCAGCACCTGGAGGGGGGGTGTTGCCTACAATGAGCAGTTCTTC
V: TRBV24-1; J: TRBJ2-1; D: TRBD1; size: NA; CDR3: CATSDVRDRAHEQFF; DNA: TGTGCCACCAGTGATGTCCGGGACAGGGCCCATGAGCAGTTCTTC
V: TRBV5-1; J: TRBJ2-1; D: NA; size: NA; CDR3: CASSLRFDRSSYNEQFF; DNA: TGCGCCAGCAGCCTGCGGTTCGACAGAAGCTCCTACAATGAGCAGTTCTTC
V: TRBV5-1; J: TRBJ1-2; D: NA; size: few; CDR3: CASSLDRSYTF; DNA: TGCGCCAGCAGCTTGGACAGGTCCTACACCTTC
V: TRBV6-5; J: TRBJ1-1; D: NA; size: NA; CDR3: CASRKAKSRVLLSPEAFF; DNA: TGTGCCAGCAGAAAGGCAAAGTCCCGGGTTCTGCTAAGTCCTGAAGCTTTCTTT
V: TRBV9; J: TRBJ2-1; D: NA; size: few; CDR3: CASSVTSAAYNEQFF; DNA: TGTGCCAGCAGCGTGACGAGCGCCGCCTACAATGAGCAGTTCTTC
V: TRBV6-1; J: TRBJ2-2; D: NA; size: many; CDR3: CASISGSNTGELFF; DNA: TGTGCCAGCATCTCAGGCAGCAACACCGGGGAGCTGTTTTTT
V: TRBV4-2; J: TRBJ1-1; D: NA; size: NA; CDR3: CASSQDRETEAFF; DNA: TGTGCCAGCAGCCAAGACCGGGAAACTGAAGCTTTCTTT
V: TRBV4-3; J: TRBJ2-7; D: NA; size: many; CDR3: CASSQGIDSYEQYF; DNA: TGCGCCAGCAGCCAAGGCATTGATTCCTACGAGCAGTACTTC
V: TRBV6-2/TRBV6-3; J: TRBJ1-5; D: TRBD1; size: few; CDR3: CASSYTGGYNQPQHF; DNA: TGTGCCAGCAGTTACACAGGGGGCTACAATCAGCCCCAGCATTTT
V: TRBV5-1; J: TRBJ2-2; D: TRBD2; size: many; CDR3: CASSPPTASGVDGELFF; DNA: TGCGCCAGCAGCCCGCCTACAGCTAGCGGGGTCGACGGGGAGCTGTTTTTT
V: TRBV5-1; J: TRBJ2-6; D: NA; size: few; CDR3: CASSLIGPGANVLTF; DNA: TGCGCCAGCAGCTTAATCGGGCCTGGGGCCAACGTCCTGACTTTC
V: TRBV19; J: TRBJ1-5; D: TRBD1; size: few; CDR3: CASSVQGYSNQPQHF; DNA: TGTGCCAGTAGTGTACAGGGGTATAGCAATCAGCCCCAGCATTTT
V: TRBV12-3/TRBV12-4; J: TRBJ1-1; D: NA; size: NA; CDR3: CASRIRRVRSEAFF; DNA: TGTGCCAGCAGAATTCGGAGGGTGAGATCTGAAGCTTTCTTT
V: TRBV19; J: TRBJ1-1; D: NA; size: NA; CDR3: CASNLEPSTEAFF; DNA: TGTGCCAGCAATCTTGAACCCTCCACTGAAGCTTTCTTT